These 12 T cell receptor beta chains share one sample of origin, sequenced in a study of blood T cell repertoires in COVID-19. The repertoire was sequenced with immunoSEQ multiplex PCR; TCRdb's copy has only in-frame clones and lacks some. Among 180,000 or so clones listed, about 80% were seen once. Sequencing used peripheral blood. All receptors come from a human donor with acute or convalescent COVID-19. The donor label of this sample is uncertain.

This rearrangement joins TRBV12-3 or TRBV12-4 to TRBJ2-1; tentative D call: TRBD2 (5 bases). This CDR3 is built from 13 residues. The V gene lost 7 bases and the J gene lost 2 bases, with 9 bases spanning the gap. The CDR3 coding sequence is TGTGCCAGCATCCCTAGCACCTACAATGAGCAGTTCTTC. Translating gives CASIPSTYNEQFF.

In DNA form, the CDR3 reads TGTGCCAGCAGCCTCGGGAGGGCCTCCTACGAGCAGTACTTC. Residues: CASSLGRASYEQYF. This sequence joins TRBV11-2 and TRBJ2-7, with 8 bases lining up with TRBD2. The CDR3 spans 14 residues. J was trimmed by 0 bases and V by 5 bases; bases with no gene match: 3. Germline values: CDR1 SGHAT, CDR2 FQNNGV.

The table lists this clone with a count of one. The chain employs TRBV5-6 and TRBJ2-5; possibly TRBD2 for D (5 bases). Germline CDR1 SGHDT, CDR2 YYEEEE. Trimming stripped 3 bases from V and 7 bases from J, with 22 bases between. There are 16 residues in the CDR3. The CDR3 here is CASSSRGLRGKLTQYF. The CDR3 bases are TGTGCCAGCAGCTCCCGGGGTCTGAGAGGGAAGTTGACCCAGTACTTC.

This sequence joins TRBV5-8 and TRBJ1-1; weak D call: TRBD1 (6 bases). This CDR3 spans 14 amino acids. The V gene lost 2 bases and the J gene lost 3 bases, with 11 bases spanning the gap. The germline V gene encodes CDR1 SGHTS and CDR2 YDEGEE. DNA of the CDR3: TGTGCCAGCAGCTTCAGGGACACCCACACTGAAGCTTTCTTT. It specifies CASSFRDTHTEAFF. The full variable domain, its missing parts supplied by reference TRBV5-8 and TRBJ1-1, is EAGVTQSPTHLIKTRGQQATLRCSPISGHTSVYWYQQALGLGLQFLLWYDEGEERNRGNFPPRFSGRQFPNYSSELNVNALELEDSALYLCASSFRDTHTEAFFGQGTRLTVV.

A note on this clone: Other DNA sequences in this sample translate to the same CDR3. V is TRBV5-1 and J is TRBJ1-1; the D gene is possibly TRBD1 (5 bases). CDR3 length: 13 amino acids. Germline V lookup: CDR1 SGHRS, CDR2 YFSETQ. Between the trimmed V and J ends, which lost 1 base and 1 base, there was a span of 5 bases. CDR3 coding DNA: TGCGCCAGCAGCTTGCAGGGGAACACTGAAGCTTTCTTT. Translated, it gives CASSLQGNTEAFF. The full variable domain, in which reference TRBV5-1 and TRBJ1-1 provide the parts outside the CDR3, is KAGVTQTPRYLIKTRGQQVTLSCSPISGHRSVSWYQQTPGQGLQFLFEYFSETQRNKGNFPGRFSGRQFSNSRSEMNVSTLELGDSALYLCASSLQGNTEAFFGQGTRLTVV.

CDR3 loop: CASMRGGSHTEAFF. CDR3 bases: TGTGCCAGCATGCGTGGGGGCTCCCACACTGAAGCTTTCTTT. The rearrangement links TRBV7-2 to TRBJ1-1; a possible D gene is TRBD1 (6 bases). Per germline, CDR1 SGHTA and CDR2 FQGNSA. Trimming shortened V by 7 bases and J by 3 bases, and 15 bases separated the two germline ends. This CDR3 contains 14 residues.

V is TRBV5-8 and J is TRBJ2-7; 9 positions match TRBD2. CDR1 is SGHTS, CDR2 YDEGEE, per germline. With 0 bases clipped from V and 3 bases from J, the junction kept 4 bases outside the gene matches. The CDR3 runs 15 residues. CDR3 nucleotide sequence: TGTGCCAGCAGCTTGGCGACTAGCGGCTTCTACGAGCAGTACTTC. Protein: CASSLATSGFYEQYF.

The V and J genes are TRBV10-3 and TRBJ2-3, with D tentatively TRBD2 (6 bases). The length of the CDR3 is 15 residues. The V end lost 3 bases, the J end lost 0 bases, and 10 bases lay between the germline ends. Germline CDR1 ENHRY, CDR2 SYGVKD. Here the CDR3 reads CAISDAGRSTDTQYF. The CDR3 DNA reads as TGTGCCATCAGTGATGCGGGGAGAAGCACAGATACGCAGTATTTT.

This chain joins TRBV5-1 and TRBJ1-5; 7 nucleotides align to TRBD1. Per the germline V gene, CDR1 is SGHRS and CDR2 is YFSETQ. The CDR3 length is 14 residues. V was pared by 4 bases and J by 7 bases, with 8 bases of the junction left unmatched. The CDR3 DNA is TGCGCCAGCAGCGCTCAGGGGGATGAGCAGCCCCAGCATTTT. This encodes CASSAQGDEQPQHF.

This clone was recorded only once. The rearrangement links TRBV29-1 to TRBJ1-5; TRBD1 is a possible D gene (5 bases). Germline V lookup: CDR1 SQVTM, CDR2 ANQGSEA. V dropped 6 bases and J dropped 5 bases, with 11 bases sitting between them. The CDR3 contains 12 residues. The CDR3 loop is CSVAGQDQPQHF. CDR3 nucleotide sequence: TGCAGCGTGGCCGGACAAGATCAGCCCCAGCATTTT.

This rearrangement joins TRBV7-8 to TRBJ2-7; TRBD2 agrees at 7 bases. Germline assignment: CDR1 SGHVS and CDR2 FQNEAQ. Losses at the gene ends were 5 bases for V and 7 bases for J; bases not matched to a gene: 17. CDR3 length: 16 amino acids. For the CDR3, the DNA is TGTGCCAGCAGCCAGAGGCGGCCTAGCGGCCCGGAGGAGCAGTACTTC. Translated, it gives CASSQRRPSGPEEQYF.

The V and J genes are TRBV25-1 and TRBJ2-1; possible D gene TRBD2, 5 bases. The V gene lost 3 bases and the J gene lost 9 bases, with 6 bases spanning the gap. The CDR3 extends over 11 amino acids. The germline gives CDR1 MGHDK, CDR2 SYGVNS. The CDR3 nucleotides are TGTGCCAGCAGTGAGAGCGGTGAGCAGTTCTTC. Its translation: CASSESGEQFF. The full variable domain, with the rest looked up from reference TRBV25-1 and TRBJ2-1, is EADIYQTPRYLVIGTGKKITLECSQTMGHDKMYWYQQDPGMELHLIHYSYGVNSTEKGDLSSESTVSRIRTEHFPLTLESARPSHTSQYLCASSESGEQFFGPGTRLTVL.